Listed below are T cell receptor beta chains from one sample, sequenced in a study of cytomegalovirus exposure and HLA in healthy donors. Here immunoSEQ multiplex PCR was the method, and the copy in TCRdb shows in-frame clones only, minus some. This sample has almost 200,000 clones, with around 80% found just once. Material for sequencing was PBMCs. The origin of the receptors is a woman under 40 in good health and CMV-seropositive. Both conserved end residues are part of each CDR3. D genes are given only for firm matches. Expanded clones get a size class; other rows say once, few or many, or leave the size out.

clone_size: .
v_call: TRBV7-6
d_call: .
j_call: TRBJ2-5
cdr3_nt: TGTGCCAGCAGCTTGTCTCGCCGGGAGACCCAGTACTTC
cdr3_aa: CASSLSRRETQYF

clone_size: .
v_call: TRBV10-3
d_call: .
j_call: TRBJ2-5
cdr3_nt: TGTGCCATCAGTGACCTTAGAGGGGGAGAGGGAGAGACCCAGTACTTC
cdr3_aa: CAISDLRGGEGETQYF

clone_size: .
v_call: TRBV5-5
d_call: .
j_call: TRBJ1-1
cdr3_nt: TGTGCCAGCAGCTCCTCGCATTGGGGGGGCCCAACTGAAGCTTTCTTT
cdr3_aa: CASSSSHWGGPTEAFF

clone_size: .
v_call: TRBV19
d_call: .
j_call: TRBJ1-2
cdr3_nt: TGTGCCAGTAGTATGGGTCCAGGGGCCTATGGCTACACCTTC
cdr3_aa: CASSMGPGAYGYTF

clone_size: .
v_call: TRBV18
d_call: TRBD1
j_call: TRBJ1-4
cdr3_nt: TGTGCCAGCTCACTTCTGACAGGGGAGGTTAATGAAAAACTGTTTTTT
cdr3_aa: CASSLLTGEVNEKLFF

clone_size: .
v_call: TRBV14
d_call: .
j_call: TRBJ1-5
cdr3_nt: TGTGCCAGCAGCCAAGAAGGGAGCAGTATCAATCAGCCCCAGCATTTT
cdr3_aa: CASSQEGSSINQPQHF

clone_size: .
v_call: TRBV9
d_call: TRBD2
j_call: TRBJ2-1
cdr3_nt: TGTGCCAGCAGCGCCGAGGGACTAGCGGATGAGCAGTTCTTC
cdr3_aa: CASSAEGLADEQFF

clone_size: .
v_call: TRBV19
d_call: .
j_call: TRBJ1-1
cdr3_nt: TGTGCCAGTAGTTTGCTCTCGCGGGGGACCACTGAAGCTTTCTTT
cdr3_aa: CASSLLSRGTTEAFF

clone_size: .
v_call: TRBV11-2
d_call: TRBD2
j_call: TRBJ2-7
cdr3_nt: TGTGCCAGCAGTACTAGCGGGAGGCAGTACGAGCAGTACTTC
cdr3_aa: CASSTSGRQYEQYF

clone_size: .
v_call: TRBV5-4
d_call: TRBD2
j_call: TRBJ2-3
cdr3_nt: TGTGCCACGACTCTAGCGGACACAGATACGCAGTATTTT
cdr3_aa: CATTLADTDTQYF

clone_size: .
v_call: TRBV4-1
d_call: TRBD2
j_call: TRBJ2-3
cdr3_nt: TGCGCCAGCAGCCAAGATCCGCGGGGGACAGATACGCAGTATTTT
cdr3_aa: CASSQDPRGTDTQYF

clone_size: .
v_call: TRBV29-1
d_call: .
j_call: TRBJ2-7
cdr3_nt: TGCAGCGTCCAATATTCCGGCTCCTACGAGCAGTACTTC
cdr3_aa: CSVQYSGSYEQYF

clone_size: .
v_call: TRBV13
d_call: .
j_call: TRBJ2-5
cdr3_nt: TGTGCCAGCAGTGAACAGGGCGTTGGAGAGACCCAGTACTTC
cdr3_aa: CASSEQGVGETQYF

clone_size: .
v_call: TRBV5-1
d_call: .
j_call: TRBJ2-3
cdr3_nt: TGCGCCAGCAGCTTATCCGGGACACCGAGCACAGATACGCAGTATTTT
cdr3_aa: CASSLSGTPSTDTQYF

clone_size: .
v_call: TRBV7-2
d_call: TRBD1
j_call: TRBJ1-1
cdr3_nt: TGTGCCAGCAGCCCAGCCCCGCAGGGGGCCTTGAACACTGAAGCTTTCTTT
cdr3_aa: CASSPAPQGALNTEAFF

clone_size: .
v_call: TRBV6-6
d_call: TRBD1
j_call: TRBJ1-2
cdr3_nt: TGTGCCAGCAGTCCGGACAGGGTGAATGGCTACACCTTC
cdr3_aa: CASSPDRVNGYTF

clone_size: .
v_call: TRBV15
d_call: TRBD1
j_call: TRBJ1-1
cdr3_nt: TGTGCCACCAGCAGAGAACTGTCAGGGGGCACTGAAGCTTTCTTT
cdr3_aa: CATSRELSGGTEAFF

clone_size: .
v_call: TRBV5-4
d_call: .
j_call: TRBJ2-7
cdr3_nt: TGTGCCAGCAGCTTGCTGAGCGAGCAGTACTTC
cdr3_aa: CASSLLSEQYF

clone_size: .
v_call: TRBV11-2
d_call: .
j_call: TRBJ2-3
cdr3_nt: TGTGCCAGCAGCTCTTACGGGGTTAGCACAGATACGCAGTATTTT
cdr3_aa: CASSSYGVSTDTQYF

clone_size: .
v_call: TRBV5-1
d_call: .
j_call: TRBJ2-7
cdr3_nt: TGCGCCAGCAGCTTGGGGGCAGGGTCCTACGAGCAGTACTTC
cdr3_aa: CASSLGAGSYEQYF

clone_size: .
v_call: TRBV13
d_call: .
j_call: TRBJ2-3
cdr3_nt: TGTGCCAGCAGCTTGGACAGTCCGACGCAGTATTTT
cdr3_aa: CASSLDSPTQYF

clone_size: .
v_call: TRBV9
d_call: .
j_call: TRBJ2-7
cdr3_nt: TGTGCCAGCAGCGTAGCTGGGACAAATACCTACGAGCAGTACTTC
cdr3_aa: CASSVAGTNTYEQYF

clone_size: once
v_call: TRBV4-1
d_call: .
j_call: TRBJ1-3
cdr3_nt: TGCGCCAGCAGCCAAGGGGTGGCAGGCCTCTCTGGAAACACCATATATTTT
cdr3_aa: CASSQGVAGLSGNTIYF

clone_size: once
v_call: TRBV5-6
d_call: .
j_call: TRBJ2-1
cdr3_nt: TGTGCCAGCAGCTTGGTTCTAAGCTCCTACAATGAGCAGTTCTTC
cdr3_aa: CASSLVLSSYNEQFF

clone_size: .
v_call: TRBV5-4
d_call: TRBD1
j_call: TRBJ2-7
cdr3_nt: TGTGCCAGCAGCCCGGGACAGGGTCCCTACGAGCAGTACTTC
cdr3_aa: CASSPGQGPYEQYF

clone_size: .
v_call: TRBV18
d_call: TRBD1
j_call: TRBJ2-5
cdr3_nt: TGTGCCAGCTCACCACCGGTGAGAGGACAGGGGACGGAGACCCAGTACTTC
cdr3_aa: CASSPPVRGQGTETQYF

clone_size: .
v_call: TRBV6-1
d_call: .
j_call: TRBJ1-2
cdr3_nt: TGTGCCAGCAGGATACTTACAGGAAACTATGGCTACACCTTC
cdr3_aa: CASRILTGNYGYTF

clone_size: .
v_call: TRBV29-1
d_call: TRBD2
j_call: TRBJ2-1
cdr3_nt: TGCAGCGTTGTAGGCGGGAGCGGCTATGAGCAGTTCTTC
cdr3_aa: CSVVGGSGYEQFF

clone_size: .
v_call: TRBV15
d_call: .
j_call: TRBJ1-5
cdr3_nt: TGTGCCACCAGCAGTCGGGGGGCGGGCAATCAGCCCCAGCATTTT
cdr3_aa: CATSSRGAGNQPQHF

clone_size: .
v_call: TRBV9
d_call: .
j_call: TRBJ1-1
cdr3_nt: TGTGCCAGCAGCGTAGCCGGGAGCGGGACTGAAGCTTTCTTT
cdr3_aa: CASSVAGSGTEAFF